This entry is about one TCR beta chain. This clone has more than one count but fewer than ten. The antigen it binds to is not known. No base quality information exists; no much larger clone differs at one position. TCR CDR3 regions were amplified from genomic DNA by multiplex PCR using the deep immunoSEQ assay. Genomic DNA extracted from each cell subset was distributed evenly over all wells of several immunoSEQ 96-well plates, and each plate served as one replicate. For unsorted PBMC, approximately 0.3 ug of genomic DNA, equivalent to about 30,000 T cell genomes, went into each replicate PCR. Ten immunoSEQ deep assay plates were used to sequence the unsorted PBMC genomic DNA. The purified libraries were quantified using a Qubit 3.0 fluorometer, sized with a Bioanalyzer 2100, and then quantified again using the KAPA Library Quantification kit. A separate single-read 150-cycle Illumina NextSeq 550 flow cell was used to sequence each immunoSEQ 96-well plate. Per the source publication's procedure: Because only junctional sequences without quality scores were contained in the immunoSEQ output, filtering matching that applied to full-length reads could not be performed. Sequences were annotated with PyIR, a Python wrapper for IgBLAST v1.9, using IMGT germline references to assign V/J genes and CDR3. Reads were filtered out if the reads had weak V/J assignments (E-value above 1e-6), no CDR3, stop codons, out-of-frame junctions, or ambiguous translated residues. V3J clonotypes were defined by identical inferred V gene, J gene, and CDR3 amino acid sequence. To compute the percentage overlap between repertoires, the number of shared unique clonotypes was divided by the size of the smaller repertoire. Repertoire richness was assessed with RTK rarefaction, the Chao1 estimator, and Recon v2.1 estimates of unobserved clonotypes. TCRdb took this table from immuneACCESS and kept in-frame rearrangements with V and J called. Such tables lack part of the clones; where checked against another copy, unresolved V genes explain under half of the gap, and the rest is unexplained. The DNA gave D and trimming, while V, J and clone size come from that table. The sample contains about 510,000 clones, roughly 78% of them found a single time. The ten biggest clones cover roughly 13% of the sample.

The donors were healthy, HIV-negative adults who had no recently reported acute infections or vaccinations. All donors were Caucasian adults living in Nashville, Tennessee, USA. For unsorted samples, tens of millions of PBMCs were counted and genomic DNA was extracted with the QIAamp DNA Blood Mini kit. Blood was collected by leukapheresis, and PBMCs were isolated by Ficoll-Histopaque density gradient centrifugation and then cryopreserved in liquid nitrogen vapor phase. V lost 8 bases and J lost 5 bases; the stretch between them is 13 bases long. The CDR3 starts with the cysteine, ends with the phenylalanine, and has 13 residues. Only the CDR3 DNA stays, 39 bases, in frame from base 1. The germline V gene (reference sequence) specifies SEHNR as CDR1 and FQNEAQ as CDR2. This sample was taken from a study of shared clonotypes between healthy human individuals (TCRdb year 2020). Context from the whole study: Three men and two women, aged 18 to 49 years, made up the cohort. To estimate repertoire size and how much clonotypes are shared between individuals, the study performed deep sequencing of blood TCR repertoires from about five healthy adults. Different laboratories and diverse techniques were used to prepare libraries and sequence TCR repertoires, to increase sequencing depth and limit assay-specific biases. Per donor, leukapheresis produced somewhere between about 0.8 and 9.5 billion PBMCs. The research as a whole found: Sampling was limited to blood, and TCR repertoires in tissue likely differ from TCR repertoires in blood. Because the study included only a small number of donors, the genetic and exposure-history diversity represented was limited. Pairwise subsampling indicated that sequencing depth was expected to affect the degree of clonotype sharing among donors.

The V and J segments used are TRBV7-9 and TRBJ2-1; possibly the D gene is TRBD2, per 6 matching bases. The sequencing sample was made of PBMCs. The sequence was obtained from a middle-aged woman in good health. Some clones in this sample may be carry-over from other donors' samples. The nucleotide sequence is given as TGTGCCAGCCGCTCTTGGGGGGACAATGAGCAGTTCTTC. Its product reads: CASRSWGDNEQFF.